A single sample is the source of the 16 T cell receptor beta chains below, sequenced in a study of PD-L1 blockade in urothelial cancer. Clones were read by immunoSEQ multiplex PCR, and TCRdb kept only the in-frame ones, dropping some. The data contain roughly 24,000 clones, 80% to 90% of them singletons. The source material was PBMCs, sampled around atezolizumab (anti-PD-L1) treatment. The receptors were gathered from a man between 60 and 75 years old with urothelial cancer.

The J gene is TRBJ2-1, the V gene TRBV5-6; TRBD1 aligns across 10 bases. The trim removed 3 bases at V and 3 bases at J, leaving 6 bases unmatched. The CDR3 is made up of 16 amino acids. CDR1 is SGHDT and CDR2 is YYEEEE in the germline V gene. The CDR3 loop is CASSSPGDRGYNEQFF. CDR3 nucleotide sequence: TGTGCCAGCAGCTCCCCTGGGGACAGGGGCTACAATGAGCAGTTCTTC.

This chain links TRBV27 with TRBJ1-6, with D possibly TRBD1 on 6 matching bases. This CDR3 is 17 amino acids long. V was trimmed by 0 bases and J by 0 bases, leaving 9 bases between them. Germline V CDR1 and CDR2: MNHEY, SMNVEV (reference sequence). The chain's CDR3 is CASSLSTGSSYNSPLHF. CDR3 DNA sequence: TGTGCCAGCAGTTTATCCACAGGGAGCTCCTATAATTCACCCCTCCACTTT.

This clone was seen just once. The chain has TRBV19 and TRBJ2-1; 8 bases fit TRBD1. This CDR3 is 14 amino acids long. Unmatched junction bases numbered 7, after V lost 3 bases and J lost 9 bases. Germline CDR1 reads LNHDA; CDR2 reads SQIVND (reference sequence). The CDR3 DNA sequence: TGTGCCAGTAGTATCACAGGGGGTCAGGGTGAGCAGTTCTTC. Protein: CASSITGGQGEQFF.

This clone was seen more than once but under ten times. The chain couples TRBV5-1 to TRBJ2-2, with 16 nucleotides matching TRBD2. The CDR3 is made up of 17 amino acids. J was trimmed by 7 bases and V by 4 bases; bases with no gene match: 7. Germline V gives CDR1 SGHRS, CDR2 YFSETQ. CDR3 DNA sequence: TGCGCCAGCAGCCTAGGGACTAGCGGGAGGGCCAACGGGGAGCTGTTTTTT. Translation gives CASSLGTSGRANGELFF.

This CDR3 is CSAYLGETQYF. The CDR3 DNA reads TGCAGTGCGTATCTAGGAGAGACCCAGTACTTC. The chain carries TRBV20-1 and TRBJ2-5; D not certain. The CDR3 has 11 amino acids. The germline gives CDR1 DFQATT, CDR2 SNEGSKA (reference sequence). The V end was cut by 6 bases, the J end by 4 bases, with 9 bases between.

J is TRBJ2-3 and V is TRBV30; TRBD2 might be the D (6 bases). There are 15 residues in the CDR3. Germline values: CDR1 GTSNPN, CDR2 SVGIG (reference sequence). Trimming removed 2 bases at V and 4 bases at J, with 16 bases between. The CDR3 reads CAWSTLALIADTQYF. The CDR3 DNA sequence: TGTGCCTGGAGTACCCTAGCGCTGATTGCAGATACGCAGTATTTT. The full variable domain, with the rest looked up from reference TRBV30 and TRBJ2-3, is SQTIHQWPATLVQPVGSPLSLECTVEGTSNPNLYWYRQAAGRGLQLLFYSVGIGQISSEVPQNLSASRPQDRQFILSSKKLLLSDSGFYLCAWSTLALIADTQYFGPGTRLTVL.

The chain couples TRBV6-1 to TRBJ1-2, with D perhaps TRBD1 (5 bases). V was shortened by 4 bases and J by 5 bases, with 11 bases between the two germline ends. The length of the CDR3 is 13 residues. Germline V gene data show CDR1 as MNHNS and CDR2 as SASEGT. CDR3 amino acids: CASSALGGYGYTF. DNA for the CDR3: TGTGCCAGCAGTGCCCTGGGGGGATATGGCTACACCTTC.

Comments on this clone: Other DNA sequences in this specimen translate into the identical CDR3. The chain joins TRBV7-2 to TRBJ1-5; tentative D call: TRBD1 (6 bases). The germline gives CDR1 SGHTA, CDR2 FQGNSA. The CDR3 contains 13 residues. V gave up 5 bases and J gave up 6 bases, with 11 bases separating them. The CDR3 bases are TGTGCCAGCAGCCTGAGGGGGTTTCAGCCCCAGCATTTT. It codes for CASSLRGFQPQHF.

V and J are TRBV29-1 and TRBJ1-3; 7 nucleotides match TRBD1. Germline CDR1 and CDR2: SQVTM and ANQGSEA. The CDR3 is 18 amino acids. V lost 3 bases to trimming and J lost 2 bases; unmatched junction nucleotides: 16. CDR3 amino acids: CSVDQDREGKGPGNTIYF. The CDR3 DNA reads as TGCAGCGTTGACCAAGACAGGGAAGGAAAAGGGCCTGGAAACACCATATATTTT.

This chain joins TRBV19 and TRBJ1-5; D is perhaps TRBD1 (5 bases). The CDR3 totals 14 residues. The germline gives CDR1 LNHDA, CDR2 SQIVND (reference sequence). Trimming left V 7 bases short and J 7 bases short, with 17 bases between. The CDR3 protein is CASTPKGARQPQHF. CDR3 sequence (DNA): TGTGCCAGTACCCCCAAAGGGGCTCGGCAGCCCCAGCATTTT.

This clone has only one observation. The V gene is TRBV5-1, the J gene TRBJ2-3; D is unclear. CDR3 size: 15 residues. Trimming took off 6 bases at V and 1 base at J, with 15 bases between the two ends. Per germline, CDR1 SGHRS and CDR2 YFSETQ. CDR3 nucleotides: TGCGCCAGCAAACAGAGCCCCCTGGGCACAGATACGCAGTATTTT. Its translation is CASKQSPLGTDTQYF. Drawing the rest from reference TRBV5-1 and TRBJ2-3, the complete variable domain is KAGVTQTPRYLIKTRGQQVTLSCSPISGHRSVSWYQQTPGQGLQFLFEYFSETQRNKGNFPGRFSGRQFSNSRSEMNVSTLELGDSALYLCASKQSPLGTDTQYFGPGTRLTVL.

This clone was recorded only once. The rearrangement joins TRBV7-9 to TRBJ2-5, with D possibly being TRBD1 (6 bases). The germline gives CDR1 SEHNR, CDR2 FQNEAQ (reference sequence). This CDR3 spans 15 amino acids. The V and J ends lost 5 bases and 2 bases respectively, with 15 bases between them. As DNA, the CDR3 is TGTGCCAGCAGCCCCCTAGGCAGGGGACAAGAGACCCAGTACTTC. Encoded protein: CASSPLGRGQETQYF.

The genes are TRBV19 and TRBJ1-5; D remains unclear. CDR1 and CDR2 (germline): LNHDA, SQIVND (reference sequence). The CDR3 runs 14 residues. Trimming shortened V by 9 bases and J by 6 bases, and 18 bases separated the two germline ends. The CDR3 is CASRVGGEGQPQHF. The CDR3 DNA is TGTGCCAGCCGTGTCGGAGGCGAGGGTCAGCCCCAGCATTTT.

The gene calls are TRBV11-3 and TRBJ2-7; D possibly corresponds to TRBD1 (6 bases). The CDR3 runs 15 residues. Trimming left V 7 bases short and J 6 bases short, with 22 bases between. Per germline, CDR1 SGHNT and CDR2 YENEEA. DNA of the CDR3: TGTGCCAGCAACCCCCCGCCAGGGGAAAATGGCGAGCAGTACTTC. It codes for CASNPPPGENGEQYF.

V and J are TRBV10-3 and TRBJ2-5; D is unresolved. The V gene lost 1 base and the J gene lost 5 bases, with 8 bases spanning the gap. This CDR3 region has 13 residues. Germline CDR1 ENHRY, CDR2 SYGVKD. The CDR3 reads CAISEFRRETQYF. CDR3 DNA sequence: TGTGCCATCAGTGAGTTTAGGCGGGAGACCCAGTACTTC.

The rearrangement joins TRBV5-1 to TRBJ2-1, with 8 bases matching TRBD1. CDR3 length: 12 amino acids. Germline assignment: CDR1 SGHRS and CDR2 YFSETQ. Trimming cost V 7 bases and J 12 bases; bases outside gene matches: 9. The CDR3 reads CASGEDRGGQFF. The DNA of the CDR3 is TGCGCCAGCGGCGAAGACAGGGGAGGGCAGTTCTTC.